This T cell receptor beta chain was sequenced during a study of CD8 T cells in Susac syndrome. Reverse transcription of 0.5 to 1 ug RNA was carried out with random hexamers. From the immunoSEQ multiplex PCR reads, TCRdb called clonotypes with MiXCR, one entry per CDR3 protein. The profile shows around 130,000 distinct CDR3 sequences, around 75% of them singletons. The CDR3 runs 15 residues. V was pared by 1 base and J by 4 bases, with 5 bases of the junction left unmatched. Germline assignment: CDR1 MDHEN and CDR2 SYDVKM. The V gene is TRBV28, the J gene TRBJ2-5, with 8 bases aligning to TRBD2. The sequence was collected from a human donor with multiple sclerosis. Sequencing was carried out using CD8+ T cells from PBMCs. The CDR3 protein is CASSLFSGKGETQYF. CDR3 nucleotide sequence: TGTGCCAGCAGTTTATTTAGCGGGAAAGGAGAGACCCAGTACTTC. Using reference TRBV28 and TRBJ2-5 for the parts outside the CDR3, the full variable domain is DVKVTQSSRYLVKRTGEKVFLECVQDMDHENMFWYRQDPGLGLRLIYFSYDVKMKEKGDIPEGYSVSREKKERFSLILESASTNQTSMYLCASSLFSGKGETQYFGPGTRLLVL.